This TCR beta chain was sequenced during a study of vaccination and CD4 T cells after COVID-19. Indicated treatment: 10-day PBMC culture with coronavirus spike peptide pools or control peptides (ViraFEST assay). Once obtained from cultured CD4+ T cells, the DNA was sequenced using the Oncomine TCR Beta short-read assay. TCRdb recomputed calls from the PCR reads with MiXCR, one row per CDR3 protein. This table has under 25,000 distinct CDR3 sequences, roughly two fifths appearing once. The germline V and J ends were trimmed by 5 bases and 5 bases, with 15 bases remaining between them. Germline lookup yields CDR1 SNHLY and CDR2 FYNNEI. CDR3 length: 14 residues. This clonotype was detected a few times. Its antigen is still unknown.

The TCR originated in a human donor who had recovered from COVID-19. Sequenced here: CD4+ T cells from blood, cultured in vitro, sampled after SARS-CoV-2 vaccination. V and J are TRBV2 and TRBJ1-1; TRBD1 is a possible D gene (5 bases). CDR3 sequence (DNA): TGTGCCAGCAGTTCCGGGGCCCCAGCGACTGAAGCTTTCTTT. It encodes CASSSGAPATEAFF.